The clone carrying this T cell receptor (beta chain) was detected only once. These data come from a study of blood T cell repertoires in COVID-19. Study-wide background: Some COVID-19 samples were acute and others convalescent; all came from the United States, Italy and Spain. Nucleic acid was either cDNA or gDNA, and it came from T cells, B-cell-depleted T cells, or PBMCs.

The CDR3 sequence is 15 residues long. Unmatched junction bases numbered 3, after V lost 4 bases and J lost 4 bases. Germline assignment: CDR1 SSHAT and CDR2 FNYEAQ (reference sequence). As originally analysed: Quantification of nucleated cells was approximated via reference gene primer amplification. Profiled with immunoSEQ multiplex PCR; TCRdb holds only in-frame clones, not every one. The V and J calls and the clone size are those of that table, but D and trimming were determined from the DNA. The top ten clones hold roughly 19% of a sample with some 90,000 clones, about 80% of them seen once. The genes are TRBV7-7 and TRBJ2-2, with TRBD2 matching 10 bases. This clonotype was obtained from a human donor in a cohort sampled during active COVID-19. The material sequenced was peripheral blood. The CDR3 DNA sequence: TGTGCCAGCAGCTCAAGCGGGAGGGCCACCGGGGAGCTGTTTTTT. Protein: CASSSSGRATGELFF. The variable domain in full, completed from reference TRBV7-7 and TRBJ2-2, reads GAGVSQSPRYKVTKRGQDVTLRCDPISSHATLYWYQQALGQGPEFLTYFNYEAQPDKSGLPSDRFSAERPEGSISTLTIQRTEQRDSAMYRCASSSSGRATGELFFGEGSRLTVL.